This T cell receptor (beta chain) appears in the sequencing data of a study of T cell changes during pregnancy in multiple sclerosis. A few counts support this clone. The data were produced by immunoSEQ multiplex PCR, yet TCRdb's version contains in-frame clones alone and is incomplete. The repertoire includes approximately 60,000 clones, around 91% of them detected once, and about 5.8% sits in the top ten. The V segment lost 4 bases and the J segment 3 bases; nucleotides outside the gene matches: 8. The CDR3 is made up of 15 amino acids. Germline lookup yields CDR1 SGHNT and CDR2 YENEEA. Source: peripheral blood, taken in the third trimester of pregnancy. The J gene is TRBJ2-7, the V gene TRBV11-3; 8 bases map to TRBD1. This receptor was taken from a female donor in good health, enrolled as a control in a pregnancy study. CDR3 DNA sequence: TGTGCCAGCAGCTCCGATAGGACAGGGAACTACGAGCAGTACTTC. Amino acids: CASSSDRTGNYEQYF.